This T cell receptor (beta chain) appears in the sequencing data of a study of beta chain features in type 1 diabetes. A note on this clone: Its specificity is not known.

Every bit of the isolated RNA underwent reverse transcription, so sequencing read expressed TCRB transcripts. Repertoires were generated with immunoSEQ multiplex PCR, while TCRdb's copy carries only in-frame clones and drops some. In the table there are 250,000 to 350,000 clones, over 11% of which are singletons. The CDR3 loop spans 17 amino acids. Deletions cut 5 bases from V and 5 bases from J, with 19 bases between. Germline V CDR1 and CDR2: SGHAT, FQNNGV. Study conclusions and caveats: There was a moderate but significant shortening of TCRB CDR3s in all four CD4+ subsets of Type 1 diabetes patients. Insertion counts at VDJ junctions were lower in type 1 diabetes patients, who also showed more deletions there.

The source is a young man with type 1 diabetes. This rearrangement joins TRBV11-2 to TRBJ2-6; possibly TRBD2 for D (6 bases). The sample was naive CD4+ T cells from blood. The CDR3 region has the DNA TGTGCCAGCAGCGATGTAATGCGCGGGGTGTGGGCCAACGTCCTGACTTTC. Residues: CASSDVMRGVWANVLTF.